This is a list of T cell receptor beta chains from one sample in a study of cytomegalovirus exposure and HLA in healthy donors. The data were produced by immunoSEQ multiplex PCR, yet TCRdb's version contains in-frame clones alone and is incomplete. The sample has about 310,000 clones; roughly 86% are singletons. Input material: PBMCs. The origin of the receptors is a young man in good health and CMV-seronegative. Each CDR3 is given with its conserved first and last residue. The D gene is left open where the match is weak. Some rows have no size entry. The others give once, few or many, or a class for an expanded clone.

j_gene: TRBJ1-1; d_gene: -; abundance: -; v_gene: TRBV25-1; CDR3nt: TGTGCCAGCAGTGGACGACAGCTGAACACTGAAGCTTTCTTT; CDR3aa: CASSGRQLNTEAFF
j_gene: TRBJ1-5; d_gene: -; abundance: -; v_gene: TRBV10-1; CDR3nt: TGCGCCAGCAGTGGGCAGAGGTCCTCCACCTATAGCAATCAGCCCCAGCATTTT; CDR3aa: CASSGQRSSTYSNQPQHF
j_gene: TRBJ1-1; d_gene: -; abundance: once; v_gene: TRBV7-2; CDR3nt: TGTGCCAGCACCTTATACAACGCAGGTGAAGCTTTCTTT; CDR3aa: CASTLYNAGEAFF
j_gene: TRBJ1-6; d_gene: -; abundance: -; v_gene: TRBV5-4; CDR3nt: TGCGCCAGCAGTCGAACCGGGACACAGAATTCACCCCTCCACTTT; CDR3aa: CASSRTGTQNSPLHF
j_gene: TRBJ2-7; d_gene: TRBD1; abundance: -; v_gene: TRBV6-6; CDR3nt: TGTGCCAGCAGTCGATTAACCCCGGGACAGGGGAACGAGCAGTACTTC; CDR3aa: CASSRLTPGQGNEQYF
j_gene: TRBJ1-6; d_gene: -; abundance: -; v_gene: TRBV5-1; CDR3nt: TGTGCCAGCAGCTTGGTGGGGGCTCATTCACCCCTCCACTTT; CDR3aa: CASSLVGAHSPLHF
j_gene: TRBJ1-1; d_gene: -; abundance: -; v_gene: TRBV10-2; CDR3nt: TGCGCCAGCAGTGAGTCGACAATTTACACTGAAGCTTTCTTT; CDR3aa: CASSESTIYTEAFF
j_gene: TRBJ1-2; d_gene: -; abundance: -; v_gene: TRBV28; CDR3nt: TGTGCCAGCAGTTACGGGAGGGGGGCCTATGGCTACACCTTC; CDR3aa: CASSYGRGAYGYTF
j_gene: TRBJ1-5; d_gene: -; abundance: -; v_gene: TRBV5-6; CDR3nt: TGTGCCAGCAGCTCCACCGGAGGGGCTAGCAATCAGCCCCAGCATTTT; CDR3aa: CASSSTGGASNQPQHF
j_gene: TRBJ2-5; d_gene: TRBD2; abundance: -; v_gene: TRBV6-5; CDR3nt: TGTGCCAGCAGCAAAGGCGGGGGGCAAGAGACCCAGTACTTC; CDR3aa: CASSKGGGQETQYF
j_gene: TRBJ2-3; d_gene: -; abundance: once; v_gene: TRBV4-2; CDR3nt: TGTGCCAGCAGCCAAGATGTCCCGGGAGCGGCCAGAGATACGCAGTATTTT; CDR3aa: CASSQDVPGAARDTQYF
j_gene: TRBJ2-7; d_gene: TRBD2; abundance: -; v_gene: TRBV6-4; CDR3nt: TGTGCCAGCAGACGACTAGCGGGGGACTACGAGCAGTACTTC; CDR3aa: CASRRLAGDYEQYF
j_gene: TRBJ1-1; d_gene: -; abundance: -; v_gene: TRBV5-4; CDR3nt: TGTGCCAGCAGCTTGGTCCCCACCGCCGGGTATAAAGCTTTCTTT; CDR3aa: CASSLVPTAGYKAFF